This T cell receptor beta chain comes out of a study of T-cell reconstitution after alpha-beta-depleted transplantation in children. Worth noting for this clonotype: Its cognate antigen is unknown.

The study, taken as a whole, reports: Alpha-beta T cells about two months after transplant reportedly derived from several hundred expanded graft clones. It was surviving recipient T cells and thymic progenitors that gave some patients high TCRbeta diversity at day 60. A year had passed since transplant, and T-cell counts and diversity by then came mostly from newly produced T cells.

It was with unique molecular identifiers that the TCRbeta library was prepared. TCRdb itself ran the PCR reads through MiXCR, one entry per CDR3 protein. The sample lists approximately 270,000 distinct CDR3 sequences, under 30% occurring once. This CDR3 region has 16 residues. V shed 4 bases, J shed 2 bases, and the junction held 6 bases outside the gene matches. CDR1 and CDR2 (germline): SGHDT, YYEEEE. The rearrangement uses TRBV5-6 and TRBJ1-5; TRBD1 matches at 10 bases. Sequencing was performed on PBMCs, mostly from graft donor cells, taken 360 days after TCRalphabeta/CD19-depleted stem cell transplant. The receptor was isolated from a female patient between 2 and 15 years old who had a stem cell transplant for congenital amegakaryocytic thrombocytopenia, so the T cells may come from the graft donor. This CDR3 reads CASSRRGTGGNQPQHF. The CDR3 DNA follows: TGTGCCAGCAGCCGTCGCGGGACAGGGGGCAATCAGCCCCAGCATTTT. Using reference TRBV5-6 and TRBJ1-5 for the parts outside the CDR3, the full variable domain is DAGVTQSPTHLIKTRGQQVTLRCSPKSGHDTVSWYQQALGQGPQFIFQYYEEEERQRGNFPDRFSGHQFPNYSSELNVNALLLGDSALYLCASSRRGTGGNQPQHFGDGTRLSIL.